The next 17 T cell receptor beta chains were all read from a single sample in a study of early T cells in non-severe SARS-CoV-2 infection. TCRdb reprocessed the 5' RACE reads via MiXCR and lists one record per CDR3 protein. The sample contains around 75,000 distinct CDR3 sequences, roughly 9.4% of which appear only once. The sequenced sample was whole blood. All receptors come from an adult who was a healthcare worker with PCR-confirmed SARS-CoV-2 infection or an uninfected control (not recorded which).

This clonotype was observed a few times. The chain recombines TRBV29-1 with TRBJ1-2; D unresolved. V was pared by 1 base and J by 8 bases, with 8 bases between. There are 11 residues in the CDR3. The germline CDR1 and CDR2 sequences are SQVTM and ANQGSEA. CDR3 nucleotide sequence: TGCAGCGTTGAAGGAGTCGAAGGCTACACCTTC. This gives the protein CSVEGVEGYTF.

This clonotype was detected many times. The junction differs from germline at one of its ends, possibly a read error. The chain links TRBV12-3 or TRBV12-4 to TRBJ2-3, with 12 bases matching TRBD2. The CDR3 sequence is 14 residues long. This chain's CDR3 is CASSLAGGVDTQYF. CDR3 DNA sequence: TGTGCCAGCAGTCTAGCGGGAGGGGTAGATACGCAGTATTTT.

This clonotype has ten or more counts. The CDR3 nucleotides are TGTGCCAGTAGTCTTATGGGACAATGGGATCAGCCCCAGCATTTT. It translates to CASSLMGQWDQPQHF. The rearrangement links TRBV19 to TRBJ1-5; tentative D call: TRBD1 (6 bases). The germline V gene encodes CDR1 LNHDA and CDR2 SQIVND (reference sequence). The CDR3 covers 15 residues. V was pared by 5 bases and J by 5 bases, with 16 bases between.

This clonotype was seen a few times. The V call is TRBV29-1, the J call TRBJ2-7; weak D call: TRBD1 (6 bases). This CDR3 has 12 residues. Trimming removed 6 bases at V and 2 bases at J, with 11 bases between. Germline CDR1 SQVTM, CDR2 ANQGSEA. CDR3 amino acids: CSVTGFTYEQYF. The CDR3 DNA is TGCAGCGTGACAGGTTTTACCTACGAGCAGTACTTC.

This clonotype was counted many times. Here the CDR3 DNA reads TGTGCCAGCAGCTTACGGACAGGGTTTCCGTATGAGCAGTACTTC. This gives the protein CASSLRTGFPYEQYF. The chain uses TRBV5-7 and TRBJ2-7, with 8 bases lining up with TRBD1. Being an ORF, TRBV5-7 has a function that is uncertain. With V trimmed by 2 bases and J by 7 bases, 11 bases remained unmatched. This CDR3 has 15 residues.

The V gene is TRBV30, the J gene TRBJ2-7, with 8 bases matching TRBD2. CDR3 size: 12 residues. The ends lost 6 bases at V and 2 bases at J; junction bases unmatched: 3. Germline V CDR1 and CDR2: GTSNPN, SVGIG (reference sequence). CDR3 bases: TGTGCCTGTTCTAGCGGGCCCTACGAGCAGTACTTC. This gives the protein CACSSGPYEQYF.

The rearrangement joins TRBV6-2 or TRBV6-3 to TRBJ1-2; tentatively, D is TRBD1 (5 bases). Trimming cost V 7 bases and J 4 bases, with 16 bases left between them. This CDR3 contains 14 residues. Germline values: CDR1 MNHEY, CDR2 SVGEGT. CDR3 nucleotides: TGTGCCAGCACAGATCCAGGACACATCTATGGCTACACCTTC. This encodes CASTDPGHIYGYTF.

This clonotype was detected a few times. The chain employs TRBV20-1 and TRBJ2-5; D is undetermined. Germline values: CDR1 DFQATT, CDR2 SNEGSKA (reference sequence). The CDR3 runs to 12 residues. Between the trimmed V and J ends, which lost 6 bases and 1 base, there was a span of 9 bases. For the CDR3, the DNA is TGCAGTGCCCGCGTCCTCCAAGAGACCCAGTACTTC. As protein: CSARVLQETQYF.

This chain links TRBV29-1 with TRBJ2-7, with D possibly TRBD1 on 5 matching bases. V was shortened by 5 bases and J by 0 bases, with 11 bases between the two germline ends. The germline CDR1 and CDR2 sequences are SQVTM and ANQGSEA. This CDR3 comprises 13 residues. The CDR3 region is CSVRWQGSYEQYF. Written as DNA, the CDR3 is TGCAGCGTTAGATGGCAGGGCTCCTACGAGCAGTACTTC.

A few counts support this clonotype. V gene TRBV18 combines with J gene TRBJ2-1; D uncertain. Germline V gene sequence: CDR1 KGHSH, CDR2 LQKENI. The CDR3 consists of 17 residues. V lost 1 base and J lost 0, with 13 bases in between. The CDR3 coding sequence is TGTGCCAGCTCACCACAAGGTAACTTTTACTCCTACAATGAGCAGTTCTTC. Amino acid sequence: CASSPQGNFYSYNEQFF.

This clonotype was seen more than once but under ten times. This chain links TRBV20-1 with TRBJ2-7; 9 bases fit TRBD2. This CDR3 region has 13 residues. The trim removed 4 bases at V and 7 bases at J, leaving 8 bases unmatched. CDR1 and CDR2 (germline): DFQATT, SNEGSKA (reference sequence). The CDR3 bases are TGCAGTGCTATTACTAGCGGGCCGGATGAGCAGTACTTC. It codes for CSAITSGPDEQYF.

This clonotype has more than one count but fewer than ten. This sequence joins TRBV2 and TRBJ2-5; 7 positions match TRBD2. Germline loops: CDR1 SNHLY, CDR2 FYNNEI. The CDR3 is 15 amino acids. Trimming removed 6 bases from V and 5 bases from J; junction bases left unmatched: 12. For the CDR3, the DNA is TGTGCCAGCAGCCCGGGGGGTGGAAGTGGGGAGACCCAGTACTTC. This translates into CASSPGGGSGETQYF.

This clonotype was detected many times. This chain connects TRBV29-1 to TRBJ2-3, with a possible D match to TRBD2 (6 bases). Trimming removed 7 bases at V and 10 bases at J, with 21 bases between. The V gene's germline CDR1 is SQVTM and CDR2 ANQGSEA. The CDR3 is made up of 13 amino acids. CDR3 residues: CSAGTSLGGSQYF. CDR3 DNA sequence: TGCAGCGCTGGTACGTCCCTCGGGGGATCGCAGTATTTT.

This clonotype has a count of ten or more. The rearrangement joins TRBV3-1 to TRBJ1-2; 7 bases are a match to TRBD1. V dropped 1 base and J dropped 6; count of bases not matched to a gene: 5. This CDR3 is built from 14 residues. Per the germline V gene, CDR1 is LGHDT and CDR2 is YNNKEL (reference sequence). CDR3 sequence (DNA): TGTGCCAGCAGCCAAGGGGGGACAGCCGATGGCTACACCTTC. Translation gives CASSQGGTADGYTF.

This CDR3 reads CASSKTSGGSTGELFF. The CDR3 coding sequence is TGTGCCAGCAGCAAGACTAGCGGGGGAAGTACCGGGGAGCTGTTTTTT. The rearrangement uses TRBV7-2 and TRBJ2-2; 12 nucleotides agree with TRBD2. The junction had 6 bases not matched to a gene; V was cut back by 5 bases and J by 5 bases. Germline CDR1 SGHTA, CDR2 FQGNSA. This CDR3 spans 16 amino acids.

There are many counts of this clonotype. V gene TRBV19 combines with J gene TRBJ1-4; D perhaps matches TRBD1 (6 bases). The V end was cut by 7 bases, the J end by 4 bases, with 10 bases between. CDR1 and CDR2 (germline): LNHDA, SQIVND (reference sequence). The CDR3 totals 13 residues. CDR3 in amino acids: CASIGQINEKLFF. The CDR3 DNA reads as TGTGCCAGTATCGGACAGATTAATGAAAAACTGTTTTTT.

This clonotype has only a few counts. V and J are TRBV6-5 and TRBJ2-7; TRBD2 might be the D (6 bases). The CDR3 length is 16 residues. From germline, CDR1 is MNHEY and CDR2 SVGAGI. The germline V and J ends were trimmed by 6 bases and 0 bases, with 18 bases remaining between them. The CDR3 loop is CASSRTSPPSSYEQYF. For the CDR3, the DNA is TGTGCCAGCAGCCGAACTAGCCCCCCGAGCTCCTACGAGCAGTACTTC.